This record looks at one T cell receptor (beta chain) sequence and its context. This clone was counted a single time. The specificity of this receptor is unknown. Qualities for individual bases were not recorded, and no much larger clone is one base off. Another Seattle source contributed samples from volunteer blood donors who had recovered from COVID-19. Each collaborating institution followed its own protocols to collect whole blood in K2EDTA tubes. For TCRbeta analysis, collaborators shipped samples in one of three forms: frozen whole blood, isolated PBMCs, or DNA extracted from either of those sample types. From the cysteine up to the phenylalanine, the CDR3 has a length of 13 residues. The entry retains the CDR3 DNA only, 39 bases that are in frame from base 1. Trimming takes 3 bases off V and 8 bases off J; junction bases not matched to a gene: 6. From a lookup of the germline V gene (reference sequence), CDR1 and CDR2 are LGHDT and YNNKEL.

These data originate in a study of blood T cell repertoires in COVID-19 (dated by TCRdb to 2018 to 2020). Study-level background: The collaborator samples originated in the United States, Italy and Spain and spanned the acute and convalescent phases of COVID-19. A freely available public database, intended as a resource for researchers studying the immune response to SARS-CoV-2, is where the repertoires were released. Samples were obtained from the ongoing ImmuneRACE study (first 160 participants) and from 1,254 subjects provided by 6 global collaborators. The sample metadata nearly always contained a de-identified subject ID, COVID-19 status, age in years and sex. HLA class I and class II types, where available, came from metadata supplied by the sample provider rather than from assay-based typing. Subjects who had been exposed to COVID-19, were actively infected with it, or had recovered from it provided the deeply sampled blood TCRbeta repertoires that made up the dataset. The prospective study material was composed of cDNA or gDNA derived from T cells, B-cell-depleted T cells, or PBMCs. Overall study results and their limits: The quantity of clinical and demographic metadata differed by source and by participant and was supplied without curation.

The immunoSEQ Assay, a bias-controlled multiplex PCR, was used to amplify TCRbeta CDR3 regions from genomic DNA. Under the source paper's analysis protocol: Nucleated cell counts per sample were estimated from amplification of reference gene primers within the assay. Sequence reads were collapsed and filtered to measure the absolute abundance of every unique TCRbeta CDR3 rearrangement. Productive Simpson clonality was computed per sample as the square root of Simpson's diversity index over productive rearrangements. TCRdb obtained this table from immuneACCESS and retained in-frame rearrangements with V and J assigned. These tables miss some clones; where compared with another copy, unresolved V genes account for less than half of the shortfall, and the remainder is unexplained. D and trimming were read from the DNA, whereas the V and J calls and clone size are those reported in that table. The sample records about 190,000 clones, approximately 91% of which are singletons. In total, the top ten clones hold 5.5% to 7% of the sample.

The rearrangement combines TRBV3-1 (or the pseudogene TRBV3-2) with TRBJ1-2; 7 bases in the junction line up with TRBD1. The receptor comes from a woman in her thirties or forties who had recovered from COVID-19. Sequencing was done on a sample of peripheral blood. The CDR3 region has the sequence CASSQTGRQGYTF. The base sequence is TGTGCCAGCAGCCAGACAGGGAGACAAGGCTACACCTTC.